Described below is a single T cell receptor (beta chain) sequence and its context. This clone was seen many times. No cognate antigen has been identified for it. It has no much larger one-base neighbor in the sample; base qualities were not kept. The library was obtained by PCR. Instrument on record: Illumina HiSeq 4000. High-throughput sequencing was used to profile the TCR beta-chain CDR3 region of every patient. The paper's processing steps were these. Drawing on CDR3 differences between clinicopathological groups, the researchers built a classifier meant to tell apart patients with distant-metastatic papillary thyroid cancer. The Shannon index was used to assess repertoire diversity, and the Morisita-Horn index was used to assess tumor-blood repertoire similarity. Clones were called with MiXCR by TCRdb after fastp trimmed the public reads at Q25, and only in-frame beta chains were retained. What appears here as the V and J calls and clone size reflects TCRdb's work, not the paper's. The table for this sample lists 23,000 or so clones; about 13% of them were counted only once. The ten largest clones capture about 15% of the sample.

The sample belongs to a study of metastatic and nonmetastatic thyroid tumors (dated by TCRdb to the early 2020s). As for the study more broadly: Repertoires from peripheral blood and from tumor or nodule tissue samples of malignant and benign thyroid patients were compared. Overall study outcomes, separate from this receptor: In both blood and tumor samples, malignant tumors were reported to have significantly higher TCR beta diversity than benign nodules.

The CDR3 numbers 11 residues from cysteine through phenylalanine. Only CDR3 DNA remains: 33 bases, in frame from the first base. As encoded in the germline V gene (reference sequence), CDR1 is LNHDA while CDR2 is SQIVND. No patient had received any treatment before thyroid surgery. Using T-cell receptor beta sequencing, the study looked back at clinical samples from patients collected from the early 2010s to the late 2010s. Sequences were obtained from blood. This receptor was identified in a female donor with papillary thyroid cancer or a benign thyroid nodule (not recorded which). Some clones in this sample may be carry-over from other donors' samples. The chain couples TRBV19 to TRBJ2-2, with no confidently assigned D gene. The CDR3 amino acid sequence is: CAVSGNGELFF. The nucleotide sequence is given as TGTGCGGTGTCAGGCAACGGGGAGCTGTTTTTT.